The clone carrying this T cell receptor beta chain was recorded many times. Its target is not known. These data come from a study of early T cells in non-severe SARS-CoV-2 infection. Study-wide background: The authors sequenced bulk RNA from unsorted whole blood, leaving chains unpaired.

Unique molecular identifiers were affixed to single, distinct cDNA molecules. TCRdb re-called the 5' RACE reads with MiXCR, one entry per CDR3 protein. The sample contains about 17,000 distinct CDR3 sequences, roughly 5.4% of which appear only once. General study findings and limits: The study's VDJdb matching favored anti-spike CD8 responses and missed private and CD4 specificities.

Source: whole blood, taken at baseline. The receptor was derived from an adult who was a healthcare worker with PCR-confirmed SARS-CoV-2 infection or an uninfected control (not recorded which).

The CDR3 bases are TGCGCCAGCAGCTTGGCCAGTCTAGCGGGGCTCGATGAGCAGTTCTTC. As protein: CASSLASLAGLDEQFF. The chain recombines TRBV5-1 with TRBJ2-1; 9 bases agree with TRBD2. Germline loops: CDR1 SGHRS, CDR2 YFSETQ. This CDR3 is built from 16 residues. V shed 0 bases and J 8 bases; nucleotides not matched to a gene: 9.